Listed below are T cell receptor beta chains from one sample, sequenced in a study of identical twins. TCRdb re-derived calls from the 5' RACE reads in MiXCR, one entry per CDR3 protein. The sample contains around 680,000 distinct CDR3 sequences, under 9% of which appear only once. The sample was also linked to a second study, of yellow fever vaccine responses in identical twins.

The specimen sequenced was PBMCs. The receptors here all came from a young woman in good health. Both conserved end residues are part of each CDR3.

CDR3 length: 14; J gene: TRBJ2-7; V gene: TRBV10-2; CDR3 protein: CASRGTSGRVGQYF
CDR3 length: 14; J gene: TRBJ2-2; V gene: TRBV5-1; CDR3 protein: CASSDPHNTGELFF
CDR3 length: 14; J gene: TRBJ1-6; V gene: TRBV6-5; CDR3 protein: CASSYGQYNSPLHF
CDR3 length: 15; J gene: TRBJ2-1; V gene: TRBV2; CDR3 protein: CASILQGRGRNEQFF
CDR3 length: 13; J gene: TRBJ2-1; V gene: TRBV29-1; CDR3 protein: CSARDTFYNVQFF
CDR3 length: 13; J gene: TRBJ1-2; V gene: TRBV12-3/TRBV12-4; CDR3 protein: CASTLGGGYGYTF
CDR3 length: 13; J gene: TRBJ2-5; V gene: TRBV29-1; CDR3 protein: CSVVRGGGETQYF
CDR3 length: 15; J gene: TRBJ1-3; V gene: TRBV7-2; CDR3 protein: CASSLGWGAGNTIYF
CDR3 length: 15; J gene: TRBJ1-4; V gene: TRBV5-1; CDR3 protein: CASSLSGQLNEKLFF
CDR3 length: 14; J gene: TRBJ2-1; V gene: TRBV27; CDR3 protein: CASSFSGRYNEQFF
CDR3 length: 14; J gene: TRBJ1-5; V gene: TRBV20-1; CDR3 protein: CSASTGSEAQPQHF
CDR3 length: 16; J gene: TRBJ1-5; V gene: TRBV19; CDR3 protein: CASSADRRYSNQPQHF
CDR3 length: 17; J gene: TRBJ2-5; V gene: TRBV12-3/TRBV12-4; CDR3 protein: CASSQGQGWGSQETQYF
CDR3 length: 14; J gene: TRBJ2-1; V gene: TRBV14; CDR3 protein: CASSQDRWSNEQFF
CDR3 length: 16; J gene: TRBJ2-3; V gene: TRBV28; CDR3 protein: CASIPFRASGRDTQYF
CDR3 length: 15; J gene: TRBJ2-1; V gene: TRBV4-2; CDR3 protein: CASSQAAGSYNEQFF
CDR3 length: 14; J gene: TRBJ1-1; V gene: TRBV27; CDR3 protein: CASSLDSMNTEAFF
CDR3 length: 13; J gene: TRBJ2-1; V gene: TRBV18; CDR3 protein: CASSPSSIAGGFF
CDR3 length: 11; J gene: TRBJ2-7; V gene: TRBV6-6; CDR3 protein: CASSRSEEQYF
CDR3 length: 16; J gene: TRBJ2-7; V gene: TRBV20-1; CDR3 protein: CSANNNRDYQPYEQYF
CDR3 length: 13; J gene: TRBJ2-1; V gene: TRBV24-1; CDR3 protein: CATSAGPNNEQFF
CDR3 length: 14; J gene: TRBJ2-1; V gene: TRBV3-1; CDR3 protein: CASSTRLAGGSQFF
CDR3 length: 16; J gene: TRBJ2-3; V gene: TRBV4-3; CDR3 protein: CASSQDAAGQADTQYF
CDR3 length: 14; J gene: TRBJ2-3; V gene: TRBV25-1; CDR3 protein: CASSSRQGTDTQYF
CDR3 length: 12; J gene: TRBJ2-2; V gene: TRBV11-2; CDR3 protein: CASSLDVGELFF
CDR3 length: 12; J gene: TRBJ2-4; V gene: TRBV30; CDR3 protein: CAWMGRKNIQYF
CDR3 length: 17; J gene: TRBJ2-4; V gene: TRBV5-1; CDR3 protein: CASSVFRVCLAKNIQYF
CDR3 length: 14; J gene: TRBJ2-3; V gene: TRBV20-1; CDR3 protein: CSALPHTSTDTQYF
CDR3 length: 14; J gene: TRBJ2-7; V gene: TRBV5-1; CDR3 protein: CASTQAGVSYEQYF
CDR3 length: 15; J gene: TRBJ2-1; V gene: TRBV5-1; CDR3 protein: CASSSAPGRYNEQFF
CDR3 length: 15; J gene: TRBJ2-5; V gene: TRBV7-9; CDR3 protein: CASSFDRGRKETQYF
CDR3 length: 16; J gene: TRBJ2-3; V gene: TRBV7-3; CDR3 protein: CASSLNSGSSTDTQYF
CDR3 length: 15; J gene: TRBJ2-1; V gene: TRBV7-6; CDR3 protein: CASSLVAGAGYEQFF
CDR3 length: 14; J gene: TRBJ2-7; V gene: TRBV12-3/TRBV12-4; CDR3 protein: CASSWDGKTYEQYF
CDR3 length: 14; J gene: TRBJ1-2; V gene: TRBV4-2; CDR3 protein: CASSQDRNNYGYTF
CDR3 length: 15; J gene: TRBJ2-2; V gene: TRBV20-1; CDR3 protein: CSARGQEANTGELFF
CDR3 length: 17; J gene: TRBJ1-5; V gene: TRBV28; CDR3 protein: CASSLWAGGVGNQPQHF
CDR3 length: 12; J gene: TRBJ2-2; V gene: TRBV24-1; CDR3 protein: CATNGESGELFF
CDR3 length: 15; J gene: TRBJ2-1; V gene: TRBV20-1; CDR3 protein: CSARVGAGGQNEQFF
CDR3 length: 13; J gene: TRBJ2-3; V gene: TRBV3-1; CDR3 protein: CASSPGRAYTQYF
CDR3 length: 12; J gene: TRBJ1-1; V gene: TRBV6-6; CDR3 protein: CASSYDITEAFF
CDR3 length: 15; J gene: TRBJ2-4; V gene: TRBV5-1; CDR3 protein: CASSLTGEGGNIQYF
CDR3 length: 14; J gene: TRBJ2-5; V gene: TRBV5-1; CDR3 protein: CASSAGKLKETQYF
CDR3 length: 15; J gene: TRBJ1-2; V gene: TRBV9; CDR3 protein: CASSVWGTGESGYTF
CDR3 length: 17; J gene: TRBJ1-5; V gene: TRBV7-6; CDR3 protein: CASSSHRGQGDDQPQHF
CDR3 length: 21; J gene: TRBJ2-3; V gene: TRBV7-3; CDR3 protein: CASSLKLGERLAGGRTDTQYF
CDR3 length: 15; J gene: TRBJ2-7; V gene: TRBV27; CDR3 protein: CASSLSGAGAYEQYF
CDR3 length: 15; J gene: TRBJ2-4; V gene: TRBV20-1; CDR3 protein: CSASPSGVPLDIQYF
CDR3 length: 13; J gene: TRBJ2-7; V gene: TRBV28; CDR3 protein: CASSHRGGYEQYF